These 16 T cell receptor beta chains were all obtained from the same sample, sequenced in a study of graft-versus-host responses after intestinal transplantation. The assay was immunoSEQ multiplex PCR, and TCRdb's table has in-frame clones only and misses some. The sample gives over 100,000 clones, 87% of which show up once; more than 0.8% is in the top ten. Their recognized antigens are unknown. The sequenced sample was unstimulated CD4+ T cells sorted from spleen or lymph node cells, obtained before intestinal transplant. Receptors originate from a human donor who received an intestinal transplant.

This clone has only a few counts. The chain employs TRBV6-6 and TRBJ2-6; TRBD1 might be the D (5 bases). The CDR3 runs to 15 residues. Germline V gene lookup returns CDR1 MNHNY and CDR2 SVGAGI (reference sequence). Between the trimmed V and J ends, which lost 0 bases and 2 bases, there was a span of 5 bases. The CDR3 region has the DNA TGTGCCAGCAGTTACTCGACAGCTGGGGCCAACGTCCTGACTTTC. The encoded protein is CASSYSTAGANVLTF.

The chain links TRBV9 to TRBJ1-6; D remains unclear. Between the trimmed V and J ends, which lost 1 base and 11 bases, there was a span of 13 bases. In germline, CDR1 is SGDLS, CDR2 YYNGEE. The CDR3 covers 14 residues. The CDR3 region is CASSVSTGQAPLHF. In nucleotides, the CDR3 is TGTGCCAGCAGCGTATCTACGGGTCAGGCACCCCTCCACTTT.

The chain recombines TRBV5-1 with TRBJ1-2, with 8 bases fitting TRBD1. The J segment lost 4 bases and the V segment lost 4 bases, leaving 9 bases of the junction unmatched. The CDR3 is 15 residues long. Germline assignment: CDR1 SGHRS and CDR2 YFSETQ. The CDR3 spells CASSVGDRRSYGYTF. The CDR3 DNA follows: TGCGCCAGCAGCGTGGGGGACAGGAGGTCCTATGGCTACACCTTC.

This rearrangement joins TRBV6-5 to TRBJ1-1; D is unclear. The length of the CDR3 is 14 residues. Germline CDR1 reads MNHEY; CDR2 reads SVGAGI. Trimming removed 0 bases from V and 7 bases from J, with 12 bases in between. CDR3 residues: CASSYSNNRGEAFF. Written as DNA, the CDR3 is TGTGCCAGCAGTTACTCGAACAACCGGGGTGAAGCTTTCTTT.

This clone was seen a single time. Within the sample, other DNA sequences also encode this same CDR3. This rearrangement joins TRBV7-9 to TRBJ2-5; possibly TRBD2 for D (5 bases). In germline, CDR1 is SEHNR, CDR2 FQNEAQ (reference sequence). The length of the CDR3 is 15 residues. The V gene lost 6 bases and the J gene lost 4 bases, with 18 bases spanning the gap. The CDR3 loop reads CASSPPGLWGETQYF. CDR3 in DNA: TGTGCCAGCAGTCCCCCGGGGTTATGGGGAGAGACCCAGTACTTC. Full variable domain (rest looked up from reference TRBV7-9 and TRBJ2-5): DTGVSQNPRHKITKRGQNVTFRCDPISEHNRLYWYRQTLGQGPEFLTYFQNEAQLEKSRLLSDRFSAERPKGSFSTLEIQRTEQGDSAMYLCASSPPGLWGETQYFGPGTRLLVL.

Here the CDR3 reads CATAGGGRNQPQHF. The CDR3 nucleotides are TGTGCCACCGCCGGGGGGGGGAGGAATCAGCCCCAGCATTTT. The chain employs TRBV28 and TRBJ1-5; possibly TRBD1 for D (5 bases). V was pared by 10 bases and J by 4 bases, with 17 bases between. CDR3 length: 14 amino acids. Germline CDR1 is MDHEN and CDR2 is SYDVKM.

The chain recombines TRBV5-1 with TRBJ2-7; the match to TRBD1 covers 7 bases. The CDR3 runs 16 residues. Germline-derived CDR1 and CDR2 are SGHRS and YFSETQ. Losses at the gene ends were 3 bases for V and 5 bases for J; bases not matched to a gene: 14. CDR3 sequence reads: CASSWTGMAIVDEQYF. Written as DNA, the CDR3 is TGCGCCAGCAGCTGGACAGGAATGGCAATTGTCGACGAGCAGTACTTC.

This clone showed up just a few times. In the same sample, other DNA sequences code for this CDR3. This chain links TRBV6-1 with TRBJ2-7; the D is unclear. The CDR3 length is 12 residues. V lost 6 bases to trimming and J lost 4 bases, with 10 bases between them. The germline CDR1 and CDR2 sequences are MNHNS and SASEGT. CDR3 protein: CASRDRRYEQYF. The CDR3 nucleotides are TGTGCCAGCAGGGACCGCCGGTACGAGCAGTACTTC.

The chain combines TRBV7-9 with TRBJ2-1, with no clear D. V was shortened by 8 bases and J by 4 bases, with 18 bases between the two germline ends. This CDR3 is 15 amino acids long. The V gene's germline CDR1 is SEHNR and CDR2 FQNEAQ (reference sequence). The chain's CDR3 is CASAQALHIYNEQFF. CDR3 bases: TGTGCCAGCGCCCAAGCCCTACACATATACAATGAGCAGTTCTTC.

The genes are TRBV11-2 and TRBJ2-2, with TRBD2 matching over 8 bases. The CDR3 loop spans 18 amino acids. Germline CDR1 reads SGHAT; CDR2 reads FQNNGV. J gave up 7 bases and V 5 bases, and 18 bases lay outside the gene matches. For the CDR3, the DNA is TGTGCCAGCAGCCCCCTGGCGAAAGCGGGGGCGTTCATCGGGGAGCTGTTTTTT. Translation: CASSPLAKAGAFIGELFF. The full variable domain, with the rest looked up from reference TRBV11-2 and TRBJ2-2, is EAGVAQSPRYKIIEKRQSVAFWCNPISGHATLYWYQQILGQGPKLLIQFQNNGVVDDSQLPKDRFSAERLKGVDSTLKIQPAKLEDSAVYLCASSPLAKAGAFIGELFFGEGSRLTVL.

J is TRBJ2-7 and V is TRBV7-6; 10 nucleotides line up with TRBD1. Trimming at V came to 4 bases and at J to 3 bases, leaving 6 bases not matched to a gene. This CDR3 comprises 15 residues. From germline, CDR1 is SGHVS and CDR2 FNYEAQ. The CDR3 sequence is CASSSGQGVNYEQYF. Here the CDR3 DNA reads TGTGCCAGCAGCTCCGGACAGGGGGTTAACTACGAGCAGTACTTC.

The chain carries TRBV5-1 and TRBJ2-3; 9 bases align to TRBD2. Per germline, CDR1 SGHRS and CDR2 YFSETQ. The V and J ends lost 4 bases and 0 bases, in that order; junction bases with no gene match: 6. The CDR3 sequence is 16 residues long. The CDR3 coding sequence is TGCGCCAGCAGCGTAGCGGGGGACGCTAGCACAGATACGCAGTATTTT. Translation gives CASSVAGDASTDTQYF. The full variable domain, in which reference TRBV5-1 and TRBJ2-3 provide the parts outside the CDR3, is KAGVTQTPRYLIKTRGQQVTLSCSPISGHRSVSWYQQTPGQGLQFLFEYFSETQRNKGNFPGRFSGRQFSNSRSEMNVSTLELGDSALYLCASSVAGDASTDTQYFGPGTRLTVL.

V gene TRBV4-1 combines with J gene TRBJ1-3; D gene ambiguous. Deletions cut 0 bases from V and 3 bases from J, with 9 bases between. The CDR3 has 15 amino acids. Looked up from germline, CDR1 is MGHRA and CDR2 is YSYEKL. DNA of the CDR3: TGCGCCAGCAGCCAAGATGTCTGGTATGGAAACACCATATATTTT. It yields the protein CASSQDVWYGNTIYF.

The CDR3 spells CASSPPSGNQETQYF. In DNA form, the CDR3 reads TGTGCCAGCAGCCCCCCTAGCGGGAATCAAGAGACCCAGTACTTC. This chain uses TRBV11-1 with TRBJ2-5; 9 bases are shared with TRBD2. V lost 5 bases, J lost 2 bases, and 6 bases stayed unmatched. This CDR3 contains 15 residues. Germline lookup yields CDR1 SGHAT and CDR2 FQDESV (reference sequence).

The V gene is TRBV5-1, the J gene TRBJ2-3, with D perhaps given as TRBD1 or TRBD2 (5 bases each). Germline V gives CDR1 SGHRS, CDR2 YFSETQ. This CDR3 is built from 12 residues. Trimming removed 1 base from V and 9 bases from J, with 9 bases in between. Here the CDR3 reads CASSLWGRTQYF. DNA of the CDR3: TGCGCCAGCAGCTTGTGGGGGAGAACGCAGTATTTT. Using reference TRBV5-1 and TRBJ2-3 for the parts outside the CDR3, the full variable domain is KAGVTQTPRYLIKTRGQQVTLSCSPISGHRSVSWYQQTPGQGLQFLFEYFSETQRNKGNFPGRFSGRQFSNSRSEMNVSTLELGDSALYLCASSLWGRTQYFGPGTRLTVL.

DNA for the CDR3: TGTGCCAGCAGTCAGCGGGGGGCAACAGATACGCAGTATTTT. It is translated as CASSQRGATDTQYF. The genes are TRBV6-4 and TRBJ2-3; 9 bases fit TRBD2. The J segment lost 3 bases and the V segment lost 5 bases, leaving 3 bases of the junction unmatched. CDR1 and CDR2 (germline): MRHNA, SNTAGT. This CDR3 is 14 amino acids long.